This T cell receptor beta chain came from a study of T-cell reconstitution after alpha-beta-depleted transplantation in children (dated by TCRdb to 2016 to 2017). With regard to the full study: T-cell immune reconstitution after TCRalphabeta/CD19-depleted allogeneic hematopoietic cell transplantation in children was quantitatively tracked in the study by means of TCR repertoire profiling. On the study overall, not on this receptor specifically: In some patients, the high TCRbeta diversity seen at day 60 was put down to recipient T cells and intrathymic progenitors that had survived conditioning. Apparently early alphabetaT-cell count recovery about two months after transplant reportedly relied on only several hundred rapidly expanded clones derived from non-depleted graft cells. Over the following months the frequencies of hyperexpanded clones went down, and after one year T-cell counts and TCRbeta diversity were mostly credited to newly produced T cells.

The CDR3 measures 17 amino acids from cysteine to phenylalanine. Only the CDR3 DNA is retained, 51 bases long and in frame from the first base. A distance of 20 bases separates the germline ends of V and J, which lose 1 base and 4 bases respectively. Looking up the germline V gene yields CDR1 LGHNA and CDR2 YSLEER. Turning to this clonotype: This clone's antigen is unknown. It has no much larger one-base neighbor in the sample; base qualities were not kept.

The sample's treatment or condition label, in plain terms: allogeneic hematopoietic cell transplantation with graft depleted of TCRalphabeta T cells and CD19 B cells. TCRalphabeta/CD19-depleted allogeneic hematopoietic cell grafts were given to the transplant recipients, all of whom were children. The receptor library was made with PCR. These reads were obtained on an Illumina HiSeq 2500. TCR library preparation used molecular barcoding, with unique molecular identifiers applied to normalize quantification of the TCRbeta repertoire. TCRdb itself trimmed the public reads at Q25 with fastp, ran MiXCR and retained productive beta chains. Entries that share a CDR3 protein sequence are merged under the most common genes and DNA. Within this sample are about 580,000 distinct CDR3 sequences, with 20% to 25% of them counted one time only. 11% to 15% of the sample goes to the ten largest clones.

This sample comprised PBMCs, mostly from graft donor cells, obtained 360 days after TCRalphabeta/CD19-depleted stem cell transplant. The clonotype was recovered from a boy in the first two years of life who had a stem cell transplant for acute myeloid leukemia, so the T cells may come from the graft donor. The rearrangement combines TRBV4-3 with TRBJ2-7; 6 matching bases give a weak D call of TRBD1. The CDR3: CASSQVLAGTQPYEQYF. The DNA sequence reads TGCGCCAGCAGCCAAGTGCTCGCCGGGACACAGCCTTACGAGCAGTACTTC.